This is a list of T cell receptor beta chains from one sample in a study of PD-1 blockade in classical Hodgkin lymphoma. The assay was immunoSEQ multiplex PCR, and TCRdb's table has in-frame clones only and misses some. In the table there are 35,000 to 45,000 clones, almost 70% of which are singletons. Material: peripheral blood mononuclear cells (PBMCs), obtained before the second cycle of nivolumab. These receptors were collected from a human donor with classical Hodgkin lymphoma. The CDR3 runs from the conserved cysteine through the conserved F or W.

v_call: TRBV5-1
j_call: TRBJ1-2
cdr3_aa: CASSSAPGAGTGYTF

v_call: TRBV7-9
j_call: TRBJ1-1
cdr3_aa: CASSLARNTEAFF

v_call: TRBV6-5
j_call: TRBJ2-7
cdr3_aa: CASSYSGTGSSKEQYF

v_call: TRBV6-5
j_call: TRBJ1-1
cdr3_aa: CASSTFWDSSGEAFF

v_call: TRBV6-5
j_call: TRBJ2-1
cdr3_aa: CASSFEGNEQFF

v_call: TRBV6-1
j_call: TRBJ2-7
cdr3_aa: CASKGTVIYEQYF

v_call: TRBV27
j_call: TRBJ2-7
cdr3_aa: CASSFWGIRRSEQYF

v_call: TRBV4-2
j_call: TRBJ2-1
cdr3_aa: CASSQAGQGGHEQFF

v_call: TRBV5-1
j_call: TRBJ2-2
cdr3_aa: CASSPATGTMNTGELFF

v_call: TRBV29-1
j_call: TRBJ1-5
cdr3_aa: CSVGGGSGQPQHF

v_call: TRBV19
j_call: TRBJ2-3
cdr3_aa: CASSRTGEADTQYF

v_call: TRBV30
j_call: TRBJ1-6
cdr3_aa: CAWSVGLGNSPLHF

v_call: TRBV30
j_call: TRBJ1-3
cdr3_aa: CAWSGNGNTIYF

v_call: TRBV30
j_call: TRBJ2-7
cdr3_aa: CALTGSTFFGYEQYF